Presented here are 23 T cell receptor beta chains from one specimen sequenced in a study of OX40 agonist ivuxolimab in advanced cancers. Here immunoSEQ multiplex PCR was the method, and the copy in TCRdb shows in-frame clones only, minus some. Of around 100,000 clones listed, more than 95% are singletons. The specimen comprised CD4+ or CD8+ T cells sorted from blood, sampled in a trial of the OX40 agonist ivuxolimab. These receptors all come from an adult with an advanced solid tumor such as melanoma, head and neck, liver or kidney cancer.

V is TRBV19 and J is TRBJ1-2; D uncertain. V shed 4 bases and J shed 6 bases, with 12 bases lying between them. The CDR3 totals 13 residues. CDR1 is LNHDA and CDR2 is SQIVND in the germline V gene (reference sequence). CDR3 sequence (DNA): TGTGCCAGTAGTACACGCGGACTGAATGGCTACACCTTC. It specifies CASSTRGLNGYTF.

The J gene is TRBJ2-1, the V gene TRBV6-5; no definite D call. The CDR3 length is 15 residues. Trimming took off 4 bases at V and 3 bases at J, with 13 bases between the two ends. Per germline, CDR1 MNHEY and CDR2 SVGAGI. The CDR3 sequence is CASSFERSLYNEQFF. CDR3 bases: TGTGCCAGCAGTTTTGAACGGTCCCTCTACAATGAGCAGTTCTTC.

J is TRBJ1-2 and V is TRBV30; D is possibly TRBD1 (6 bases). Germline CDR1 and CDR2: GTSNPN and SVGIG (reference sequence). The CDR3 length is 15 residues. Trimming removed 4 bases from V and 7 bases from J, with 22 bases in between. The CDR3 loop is CAWNPGQGRWSGYTF. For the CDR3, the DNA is TGTGCCTGGAACCCCGGGCAGGGGAGATGGAGTGGCTACACCTTC.

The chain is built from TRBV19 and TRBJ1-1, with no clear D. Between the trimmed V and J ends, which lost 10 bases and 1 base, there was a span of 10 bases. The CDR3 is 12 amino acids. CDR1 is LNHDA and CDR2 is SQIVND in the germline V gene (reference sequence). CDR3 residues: CATRTANTEAFF. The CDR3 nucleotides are TGTGCCACCCGGACGGCGAACACTGAAGCTTTCTTT.

Here the CDR3 reads CASSQLRGPMNTEAFF. CDR3 DNA sequence: TGTGCCAGCAGCCAACTCAGGGGGCCCATGAACACTGAAGCTTTCTTT. This chain joins TRBV14 and TRBJ1-1, with TRBD1 matching over 8 bases. Trimming took 2 bases from V and 0 from J; bases not matched to a gene: 5. CDR1 is SGHDN and CDR2 is FVKESK in the germline V gene. The CDR3 consists of 16 residues.

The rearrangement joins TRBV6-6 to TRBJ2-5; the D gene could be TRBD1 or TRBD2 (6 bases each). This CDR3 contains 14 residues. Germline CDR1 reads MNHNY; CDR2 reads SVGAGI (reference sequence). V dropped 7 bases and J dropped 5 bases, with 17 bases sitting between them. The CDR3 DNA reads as TGTGCCAGCACCCAGGTGGGGGGCTGGGAGACCCAGTACTTC. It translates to CASTQVGGWETQYF.

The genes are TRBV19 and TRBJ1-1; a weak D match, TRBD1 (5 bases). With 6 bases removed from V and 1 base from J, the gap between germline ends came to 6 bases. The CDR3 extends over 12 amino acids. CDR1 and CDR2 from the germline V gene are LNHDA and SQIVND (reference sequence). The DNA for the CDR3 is TGTGCCAGTAGGAGGGGGAACACTGAAGCTTTCTTT. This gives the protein CASRRGNTEAFF.

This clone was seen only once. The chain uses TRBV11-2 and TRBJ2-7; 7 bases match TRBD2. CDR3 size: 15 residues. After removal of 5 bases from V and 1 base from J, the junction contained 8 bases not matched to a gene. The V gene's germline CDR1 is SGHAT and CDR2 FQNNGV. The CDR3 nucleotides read TGTGCCAGCAGCCATGCTGCGGGACTATCCTACGAGCAGTACTTC. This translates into CASSHAAGLSYEQYF.

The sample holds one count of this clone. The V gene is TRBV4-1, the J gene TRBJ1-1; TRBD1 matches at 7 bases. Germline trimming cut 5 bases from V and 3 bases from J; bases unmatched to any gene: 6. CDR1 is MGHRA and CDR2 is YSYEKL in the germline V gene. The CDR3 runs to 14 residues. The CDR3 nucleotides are TGCGCCAGCAGCTTCCAACAGGGGTACACTGAAGCTTTCTTT. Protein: CASSFQQGYTEAFF.

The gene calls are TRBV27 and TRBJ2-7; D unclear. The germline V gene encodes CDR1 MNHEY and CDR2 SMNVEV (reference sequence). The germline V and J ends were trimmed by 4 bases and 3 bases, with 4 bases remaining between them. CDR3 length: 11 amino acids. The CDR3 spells CASSSNYEQYF. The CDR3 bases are TGTGCCAGCAGTTCAAACTACGAGCAGTACTTC.

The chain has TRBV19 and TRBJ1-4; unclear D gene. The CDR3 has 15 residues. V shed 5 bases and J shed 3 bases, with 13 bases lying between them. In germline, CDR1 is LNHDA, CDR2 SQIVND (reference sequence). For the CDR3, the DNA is TGTGCCAGTAGTCAGAGCAGCAACCCTAATGAAAAACTGTTTTTT. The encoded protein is CASSQSSNPNEKLFF.

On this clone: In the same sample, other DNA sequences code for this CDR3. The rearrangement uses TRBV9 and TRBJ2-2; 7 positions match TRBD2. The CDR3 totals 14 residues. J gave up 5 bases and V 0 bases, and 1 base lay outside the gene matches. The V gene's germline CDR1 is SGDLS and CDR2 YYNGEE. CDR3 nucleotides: TGTGCCAGCAGCGTAGGCGGGGGAACCGGGGAGCTGTTTTTT. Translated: CASSVGGGTGELFF. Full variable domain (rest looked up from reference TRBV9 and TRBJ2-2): DSGVTQTPKHLITATGQRVTLRCSPRSGDLSVYWYQQSLDQGLQFLIQYYNGEERAKGNILERFSAQQFPDLHSELNLSSLELGDSALYFCASSVGGGTGELFFGEGSRLTVL.

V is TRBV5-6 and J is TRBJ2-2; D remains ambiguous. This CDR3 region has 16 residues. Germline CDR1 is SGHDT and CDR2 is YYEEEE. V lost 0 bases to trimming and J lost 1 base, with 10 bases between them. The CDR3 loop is CASSLAPGENTGELFF. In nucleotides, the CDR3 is TGTGCCAGCAGCTTGGCACCCGGCGAGAACACCGGGGAGCTGTTTTTT.

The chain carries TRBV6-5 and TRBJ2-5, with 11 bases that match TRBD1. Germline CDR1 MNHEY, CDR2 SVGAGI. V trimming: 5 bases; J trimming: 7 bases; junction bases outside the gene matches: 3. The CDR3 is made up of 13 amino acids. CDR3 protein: CASSPGQGVTQYF. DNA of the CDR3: TGTGCCAGCAGTCCGGGACAGGGGGTGACCCAGTACTTC.

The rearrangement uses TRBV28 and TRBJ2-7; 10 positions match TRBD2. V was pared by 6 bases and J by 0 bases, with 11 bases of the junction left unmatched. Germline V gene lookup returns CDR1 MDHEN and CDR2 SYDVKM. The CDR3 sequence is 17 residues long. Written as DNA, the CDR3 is TGTGCCAGCAGCCCTGGGGAAGCGGGAGGGAGCTCCTACGAGCAGTACTTC. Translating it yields CASSPGEAGGSSYEQYF.

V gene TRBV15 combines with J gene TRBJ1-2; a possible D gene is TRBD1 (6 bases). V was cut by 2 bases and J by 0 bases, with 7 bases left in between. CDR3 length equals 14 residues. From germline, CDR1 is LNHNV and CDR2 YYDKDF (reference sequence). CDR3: CATSRRGSNYGYTF. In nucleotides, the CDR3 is TGTGCCACCAGCAGAAGGGGGTCTAACTATGGCTACACCTTC.

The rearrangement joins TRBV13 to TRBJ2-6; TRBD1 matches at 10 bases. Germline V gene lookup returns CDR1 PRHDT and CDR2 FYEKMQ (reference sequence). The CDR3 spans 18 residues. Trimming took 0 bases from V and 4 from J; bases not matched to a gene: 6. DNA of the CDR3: TGTGCCAGCAGCTTAGGAGACAGGGGGCTGATAGGGGCCAACGTCCTGACTTTC. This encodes CASSLGDRGLIGANVLTF.

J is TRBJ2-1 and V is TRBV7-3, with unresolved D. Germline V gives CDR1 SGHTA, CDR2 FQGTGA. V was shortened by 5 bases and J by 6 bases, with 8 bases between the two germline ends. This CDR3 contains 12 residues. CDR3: CASSPGSNEQFF. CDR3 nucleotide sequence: TGTGCCAGCAGCCCTGGGTCCAATGAGCAGTTCTTC.

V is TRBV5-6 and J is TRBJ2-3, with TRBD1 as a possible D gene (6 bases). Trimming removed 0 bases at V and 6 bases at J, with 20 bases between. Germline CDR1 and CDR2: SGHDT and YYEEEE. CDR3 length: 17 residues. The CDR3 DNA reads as TGTGCCAGCAGCTTGGTTTTACAGGGACGGAATCACGATACGCAGTATTTT. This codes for CASSLVLQGRNHDTQYF.

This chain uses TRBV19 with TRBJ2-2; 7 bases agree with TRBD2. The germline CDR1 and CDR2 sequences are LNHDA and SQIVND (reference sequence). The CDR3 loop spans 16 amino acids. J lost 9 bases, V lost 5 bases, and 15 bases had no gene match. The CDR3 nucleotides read TGTGCCAGTAGTGTTTTGGCGGGAGATTACGGGAGGGAGCTGTTTTTT. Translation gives CASSVLAGDYGRELFF.

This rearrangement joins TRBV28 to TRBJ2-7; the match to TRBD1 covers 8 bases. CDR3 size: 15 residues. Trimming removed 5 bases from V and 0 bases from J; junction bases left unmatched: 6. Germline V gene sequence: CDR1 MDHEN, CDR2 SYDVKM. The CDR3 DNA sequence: TGTGCCAGCAGTCCCCGACAGGGGCCCTCCTACGAGCAGTACTTC. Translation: CASSPRQGPSYEQYF.

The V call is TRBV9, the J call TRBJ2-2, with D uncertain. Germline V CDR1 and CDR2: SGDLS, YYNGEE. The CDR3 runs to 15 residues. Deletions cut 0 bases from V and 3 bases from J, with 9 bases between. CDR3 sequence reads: CASSVGWQYTGELFF. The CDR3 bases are TGTGCCAGCAGCGTAGGCTGGCAGTACACCGGGGAGCTGTTTTTT.

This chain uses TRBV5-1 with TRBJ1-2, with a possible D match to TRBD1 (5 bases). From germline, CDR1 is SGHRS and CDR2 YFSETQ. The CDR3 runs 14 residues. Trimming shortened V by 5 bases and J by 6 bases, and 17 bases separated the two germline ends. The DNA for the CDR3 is TGCGCCAGCAGAATCTCACCAGGGCCGGATGGCTACACCTTC. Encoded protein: CASRISPGPDGYTF.